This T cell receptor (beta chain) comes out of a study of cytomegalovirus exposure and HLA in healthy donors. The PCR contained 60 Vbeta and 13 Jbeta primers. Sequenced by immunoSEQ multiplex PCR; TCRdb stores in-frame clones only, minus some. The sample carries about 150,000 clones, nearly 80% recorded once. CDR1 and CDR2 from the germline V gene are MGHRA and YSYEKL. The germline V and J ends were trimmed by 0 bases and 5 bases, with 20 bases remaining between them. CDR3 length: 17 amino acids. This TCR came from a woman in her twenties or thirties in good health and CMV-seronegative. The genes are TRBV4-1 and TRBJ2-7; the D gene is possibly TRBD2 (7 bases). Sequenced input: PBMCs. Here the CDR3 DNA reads TGCGCCAGCAGCCAAGATCTAGGCGGGGGCCGAGCCAACGAGCAGTACTTC. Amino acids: CASSQDLGGGRANEQYF.